This is a list of T cell receptor beta chains from one sample in a study of T-cell memory formation after mild COVID-19. Each CDR3 protein is one row after TCRdb ran MiXCR on the 5' RACE reads. The sample gives approximately 230,000 distinct CDR3 sequences, 16% of which show up once; 3.5% to 4% is in the top ten. The specimen was PBMCs or a T cell subset sorted from them (not recorded which). All receptors derive from a man younger than 30 who had mild COVID-19 (a few samples of this study predate the infection). Cell type and time point are not known. Each CDR3 is given with its conserved first and last residue. A D gene is named only where the DNA matches it firmly. Size is omitted from some rows. Given values are once, few, many or a class for expanded clones.

V,size,length,D,J,DNA,CDR3
TRBV7-9,.,15,.,TRBJ1-3,TGTGCCAGCAGCCCCCCCGTGTATACTGGAAACACCATATATTTT,CASSPPVYTGNTIYF
TRBV20-1,.,17,.,TRBJ1-5,TGCAGTGCTAGGTCCGGGACCCCCAAAGGAGGCAATCAGCCCCAGCATTTT,CSARSGTPKGGNQPQHF
TRBV7-7,few,16,TRBD2,TRBJ2-1,TGTGCCAGCAGCTTAGGACTAGCGGATGGATACAATGAGCAGTTCTTC,CASSLGLADGYNEQFF
TRBV4-3,.,16,.,TRBJ1-1,TGCGCCAGCAGACTATGGACAGAACCCCTGAACACTGAAGCTTTCTTT,CASRLWTEPLNTEAFF
TRBV3-1,few,14,TRBD1,TRBJ1-6,TGTGCCAGCCGGGGGACAGGGGAGAATTCACCCCTCCACTTT,CASRGTGENSPLHF
TRBV18,few,14,.,TRBJ1-1,TGTGCCAGCTCAACCAGCCCGTTGAACACTGAAGCTTTCTTT,CASSTSPLNTEAFF
TRBV20-1,.,12,TRBD1,TRBJ1-1,TGCAGTGCTTACAGGGGAGGTACTGAAGCTTTCTTT,CSAYRGGTEAFF
TRBV7-9,once,13,.,TRBJ1-4,TGTGCCAGCAGCTTCTCAAGAGGAGAAAAACTGTTTTTT,CASSFSRGEKLFF
TRBV7-9,.,16,TRBD1,TRBJ1-1,TGTGCCAGCAGCTTCGGGACAGGGGATGGGAAAACTGAAGCTTTCTTT,CASSFGTGDGKTEAFF
TRBV29-1,.,12,.,TRBJ1-1,TGCAGCGCCGACGCTGCGAACACTGAAGCTTTCTTT,CSADAANTEAFF
TRBV24-1,few,13,.,TRBJ1-5,TGTGCCACCAGTTGGGCAGACAATCAGCCCCAGCATTTT,CATSWADNQPQHF
TRBV12-3/TRBV12-4,.,16,.,TRBJ1-4,TGTGCCAGCAGTTTAAATGGCGGTCCAACTAATGAAAAACTGTTTTTT,CASSLNGGPTNEKLFF
TRBV3-1,.,14,TRBD1,TRBJ2-5,TGTGCCAGCAGCCGCGACAGGGTTGGTGAGACCCAGTACTTC,CASSRDRVGETQYF
TRBV11-2,.,15,TRBD2,TRBJ2-7,TGTGCCAGCAGCTTCCTAGCGGGGAGCTCCTACGAGCAGTACTTC,CASSFLAGSSYEQYF
TRBV20-1,.,14,.,TRBJ1-5,TGCAGTGCTAGTACCGGACATAGCAATCAGCCCCAGCATTTT,CSASTGHSNQPQHF
TRBV7-2,few,14,.,TRBJ1-5,TGTGCCAGCAGCTTATCGGGGATAGGGCAGCCCCAGCATTTT,CASSLSGIGQPQHF
TRBV20-1,few,12,.,TRBJ1-1,TGCAGTGCTGGTCGGCAGGGACCTGAAGCTTTCTTT,CSAGRQGPEAFF
TRBV4-3,many,14,TRBD1,TRBJ2-3,TGCGCCAGCAGCCCCCGCCAGGGGGCAGATACGCAGTATTTT,CASSPRQGADTQYF